This TCR beta chain was documented in a study of identical twins. TCRdb fed the 5' RACE reads into MiXCR, producing one record per CDR3 protein. The sample holds hundreds of thousands of distinct CDR3 sequences; roughly 8% are singletons and the top ten take 0.75% to 1%. This clonotype came up many times. Germline V lookup: CDR1 LGHNA, CDR2 YSLEER. The CDR3 spans 16 residues. The V gene lost 2 bases and the J gene lost 1 base, with 11 bases spanning the gap. This sample was shared with a second study, whose subject was yellow fever vaccine responses in identical twins.

This sequence originates from a woman younger than 35 in good health. What was sequenced was PBMCs. The chain is built from TRBV4-3 and TRBJ2-2; a weak D match, TRBD2 (5 bases). The CDR3 reads CASSQQTTLNTGELFF. DNA of the CDR3: TGCGCCAGCAGCCAACAGACTACTCTGAACACCGGGGAGCTGTTTTTT.